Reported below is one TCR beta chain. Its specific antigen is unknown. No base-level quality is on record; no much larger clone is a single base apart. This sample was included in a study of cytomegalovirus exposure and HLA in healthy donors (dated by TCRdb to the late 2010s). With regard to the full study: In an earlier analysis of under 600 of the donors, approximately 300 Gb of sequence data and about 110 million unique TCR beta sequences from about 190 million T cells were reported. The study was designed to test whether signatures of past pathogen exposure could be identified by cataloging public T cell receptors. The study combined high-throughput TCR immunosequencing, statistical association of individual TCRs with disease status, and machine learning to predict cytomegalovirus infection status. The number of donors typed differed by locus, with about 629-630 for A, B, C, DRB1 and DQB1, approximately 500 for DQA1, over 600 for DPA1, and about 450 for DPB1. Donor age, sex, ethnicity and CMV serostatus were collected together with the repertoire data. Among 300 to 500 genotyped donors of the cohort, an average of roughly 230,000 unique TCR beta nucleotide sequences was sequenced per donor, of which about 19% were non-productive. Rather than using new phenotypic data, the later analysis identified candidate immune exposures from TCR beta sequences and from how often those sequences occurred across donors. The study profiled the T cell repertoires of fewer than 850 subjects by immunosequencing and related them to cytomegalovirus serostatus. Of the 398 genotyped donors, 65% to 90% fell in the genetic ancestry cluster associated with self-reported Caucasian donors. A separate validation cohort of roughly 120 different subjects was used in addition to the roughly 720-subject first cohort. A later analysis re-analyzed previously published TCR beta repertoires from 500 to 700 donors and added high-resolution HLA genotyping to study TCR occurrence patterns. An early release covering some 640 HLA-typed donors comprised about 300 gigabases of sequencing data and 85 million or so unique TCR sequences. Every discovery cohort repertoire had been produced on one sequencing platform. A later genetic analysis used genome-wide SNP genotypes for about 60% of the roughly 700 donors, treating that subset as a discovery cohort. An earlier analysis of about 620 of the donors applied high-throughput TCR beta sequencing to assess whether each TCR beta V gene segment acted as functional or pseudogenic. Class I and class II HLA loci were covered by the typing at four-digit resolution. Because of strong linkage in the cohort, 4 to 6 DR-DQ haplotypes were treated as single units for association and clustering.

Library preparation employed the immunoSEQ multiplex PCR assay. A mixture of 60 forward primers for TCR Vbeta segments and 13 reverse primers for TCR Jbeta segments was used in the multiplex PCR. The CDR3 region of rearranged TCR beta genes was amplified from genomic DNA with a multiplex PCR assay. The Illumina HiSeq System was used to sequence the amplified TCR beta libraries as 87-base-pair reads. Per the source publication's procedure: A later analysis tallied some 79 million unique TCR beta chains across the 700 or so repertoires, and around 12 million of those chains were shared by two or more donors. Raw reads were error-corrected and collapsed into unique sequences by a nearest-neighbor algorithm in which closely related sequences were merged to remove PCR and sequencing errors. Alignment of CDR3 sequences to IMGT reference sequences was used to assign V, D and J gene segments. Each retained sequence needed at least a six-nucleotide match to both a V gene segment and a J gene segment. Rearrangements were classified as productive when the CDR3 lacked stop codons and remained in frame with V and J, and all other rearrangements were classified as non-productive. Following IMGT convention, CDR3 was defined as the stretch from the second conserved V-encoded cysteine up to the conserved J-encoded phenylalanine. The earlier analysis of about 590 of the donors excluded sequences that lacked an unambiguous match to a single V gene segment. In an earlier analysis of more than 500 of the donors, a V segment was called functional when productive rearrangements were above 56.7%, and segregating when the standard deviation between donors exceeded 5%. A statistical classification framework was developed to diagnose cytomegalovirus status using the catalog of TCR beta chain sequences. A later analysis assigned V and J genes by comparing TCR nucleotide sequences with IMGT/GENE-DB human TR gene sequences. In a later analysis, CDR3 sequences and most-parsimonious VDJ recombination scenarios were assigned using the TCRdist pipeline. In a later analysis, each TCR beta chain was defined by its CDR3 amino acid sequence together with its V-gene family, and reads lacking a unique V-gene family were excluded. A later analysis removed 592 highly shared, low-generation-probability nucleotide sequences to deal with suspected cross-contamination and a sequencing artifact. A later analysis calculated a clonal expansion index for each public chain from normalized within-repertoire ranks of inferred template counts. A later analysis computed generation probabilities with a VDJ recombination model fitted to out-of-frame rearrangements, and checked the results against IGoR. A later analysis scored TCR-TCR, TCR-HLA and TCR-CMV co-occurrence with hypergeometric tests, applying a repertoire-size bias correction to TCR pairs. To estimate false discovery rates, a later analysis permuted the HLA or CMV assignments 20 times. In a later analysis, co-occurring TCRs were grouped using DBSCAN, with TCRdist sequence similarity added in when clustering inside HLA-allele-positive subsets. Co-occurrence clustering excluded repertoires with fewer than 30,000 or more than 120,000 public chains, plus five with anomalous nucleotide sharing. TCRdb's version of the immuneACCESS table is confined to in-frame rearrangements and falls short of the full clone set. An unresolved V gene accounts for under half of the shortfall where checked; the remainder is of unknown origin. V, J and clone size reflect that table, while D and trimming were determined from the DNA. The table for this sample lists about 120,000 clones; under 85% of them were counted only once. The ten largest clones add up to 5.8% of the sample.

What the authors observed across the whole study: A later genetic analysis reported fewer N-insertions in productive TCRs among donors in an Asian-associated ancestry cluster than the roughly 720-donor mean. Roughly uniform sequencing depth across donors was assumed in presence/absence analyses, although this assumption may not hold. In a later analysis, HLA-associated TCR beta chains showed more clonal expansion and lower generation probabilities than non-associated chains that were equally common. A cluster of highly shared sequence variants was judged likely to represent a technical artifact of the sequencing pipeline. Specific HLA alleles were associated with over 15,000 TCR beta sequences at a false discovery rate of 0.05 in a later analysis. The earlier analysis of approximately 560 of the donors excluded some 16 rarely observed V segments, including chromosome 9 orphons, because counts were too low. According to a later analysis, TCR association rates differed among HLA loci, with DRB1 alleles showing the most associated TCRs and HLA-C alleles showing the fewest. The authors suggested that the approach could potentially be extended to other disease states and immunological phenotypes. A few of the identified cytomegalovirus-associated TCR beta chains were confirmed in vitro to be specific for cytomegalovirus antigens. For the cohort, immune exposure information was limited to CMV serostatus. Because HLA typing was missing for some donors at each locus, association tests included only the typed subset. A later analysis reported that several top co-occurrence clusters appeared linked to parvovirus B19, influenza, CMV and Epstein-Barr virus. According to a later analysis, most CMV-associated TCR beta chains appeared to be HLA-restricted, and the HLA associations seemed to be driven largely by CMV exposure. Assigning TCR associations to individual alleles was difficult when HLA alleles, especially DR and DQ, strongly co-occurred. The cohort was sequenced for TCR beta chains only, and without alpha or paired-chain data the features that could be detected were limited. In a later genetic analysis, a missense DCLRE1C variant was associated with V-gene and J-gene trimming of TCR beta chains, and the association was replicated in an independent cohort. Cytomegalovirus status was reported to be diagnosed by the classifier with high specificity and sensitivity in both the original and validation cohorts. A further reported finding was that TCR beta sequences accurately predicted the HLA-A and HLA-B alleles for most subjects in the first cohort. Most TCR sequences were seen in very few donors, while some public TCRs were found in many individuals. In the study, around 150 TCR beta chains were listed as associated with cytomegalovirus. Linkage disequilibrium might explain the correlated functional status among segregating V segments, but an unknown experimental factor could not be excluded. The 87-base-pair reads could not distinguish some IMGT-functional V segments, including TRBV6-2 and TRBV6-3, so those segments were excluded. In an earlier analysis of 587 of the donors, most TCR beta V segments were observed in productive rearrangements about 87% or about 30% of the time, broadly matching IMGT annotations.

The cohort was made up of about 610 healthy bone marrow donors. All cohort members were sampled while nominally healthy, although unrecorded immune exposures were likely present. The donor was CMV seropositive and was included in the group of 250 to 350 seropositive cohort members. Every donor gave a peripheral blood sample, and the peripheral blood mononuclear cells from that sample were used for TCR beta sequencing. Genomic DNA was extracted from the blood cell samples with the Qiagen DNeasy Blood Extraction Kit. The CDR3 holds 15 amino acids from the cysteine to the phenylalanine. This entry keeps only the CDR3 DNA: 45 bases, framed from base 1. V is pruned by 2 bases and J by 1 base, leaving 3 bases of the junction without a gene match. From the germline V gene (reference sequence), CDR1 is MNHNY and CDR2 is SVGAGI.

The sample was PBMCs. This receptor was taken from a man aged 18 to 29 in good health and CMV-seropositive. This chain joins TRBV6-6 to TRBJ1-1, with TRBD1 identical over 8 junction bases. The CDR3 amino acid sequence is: CASSYPGQGNTEAFF. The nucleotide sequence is TGTGCCAGCAGTTACCCTGGACAGGGGAACACTGAAGCTTTCTTT.